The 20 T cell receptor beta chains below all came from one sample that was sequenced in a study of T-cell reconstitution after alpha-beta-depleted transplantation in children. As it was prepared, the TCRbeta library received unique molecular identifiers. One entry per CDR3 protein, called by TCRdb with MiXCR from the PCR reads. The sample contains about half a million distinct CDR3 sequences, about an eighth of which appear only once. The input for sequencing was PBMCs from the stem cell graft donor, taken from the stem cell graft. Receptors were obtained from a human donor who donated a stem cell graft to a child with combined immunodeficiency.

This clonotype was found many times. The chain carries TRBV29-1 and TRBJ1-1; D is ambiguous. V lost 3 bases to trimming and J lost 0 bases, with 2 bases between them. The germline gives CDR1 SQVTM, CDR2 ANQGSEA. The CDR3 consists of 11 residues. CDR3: CSVDVNTEAFF. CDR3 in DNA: TGCAGCGTTGATGTGAACACTGAAGCTTTCTTT. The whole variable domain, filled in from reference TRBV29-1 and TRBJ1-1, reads SAVISQKPSRDICQRGTSLTIQCQVDSQVTMMFWYRQQPGQSLTLIATANQGSEATYESGFVIDKFPISRPNLTFSTLTVSNMSPEDSSIYLCSVDVNTEAFFGQGTRLTVV.

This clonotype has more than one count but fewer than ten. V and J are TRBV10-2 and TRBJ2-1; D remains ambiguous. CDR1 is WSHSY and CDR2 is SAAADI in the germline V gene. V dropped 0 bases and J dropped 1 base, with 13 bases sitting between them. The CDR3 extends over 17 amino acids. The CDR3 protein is CASSESIELGSYNEQFF. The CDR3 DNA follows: TGCGCCAGCAGTGAGTCGATCGAGCTGGGTTCCTACAATGAGCAGTTCTTC.

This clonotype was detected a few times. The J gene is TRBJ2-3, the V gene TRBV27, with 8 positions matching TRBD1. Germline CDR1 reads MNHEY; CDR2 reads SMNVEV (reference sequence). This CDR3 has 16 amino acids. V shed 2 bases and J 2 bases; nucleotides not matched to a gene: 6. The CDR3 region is CASSLGGQAYTDTQYF. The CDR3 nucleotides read TGTGCCAGCAGTTTAGGGGGACAGGCATACACAGATACGCAGTATTTT.

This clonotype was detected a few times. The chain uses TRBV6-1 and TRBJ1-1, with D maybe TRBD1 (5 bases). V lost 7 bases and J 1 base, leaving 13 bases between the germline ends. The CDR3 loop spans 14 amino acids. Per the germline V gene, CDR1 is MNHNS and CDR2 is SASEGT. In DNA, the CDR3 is TGTGCCAGCACGCCGACTCAGGGGAACACTGAAGCTTTCTTT. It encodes CASTPTQGNTEAFF.

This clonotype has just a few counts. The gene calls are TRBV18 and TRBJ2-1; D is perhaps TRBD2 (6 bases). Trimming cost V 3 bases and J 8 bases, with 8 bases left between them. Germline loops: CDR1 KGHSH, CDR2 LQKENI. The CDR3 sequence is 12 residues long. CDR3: CASSPERDEQFF. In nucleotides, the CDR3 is TGTGCCAGCTCACCGGAGCGGGATGAGCAGTTCTTC.

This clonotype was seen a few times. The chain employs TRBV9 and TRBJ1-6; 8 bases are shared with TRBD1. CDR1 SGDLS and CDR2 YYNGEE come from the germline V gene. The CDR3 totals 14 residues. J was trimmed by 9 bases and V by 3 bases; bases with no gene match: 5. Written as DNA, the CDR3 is TGTGCCAGCAGCGGAGGACAGGGAAGTTCACCCCTCCACTTT. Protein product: CASSGGQGSSPLHF. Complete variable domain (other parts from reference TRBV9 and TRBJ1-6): DSGVTQTPKHLITATGQRVTLRCSPRSGDLSVYWYQQSLDQGLQFLIQYYNGEERAKGNILERFSAQQFPDLHSELNLSSLELGDSALYFCASSGGQGSSPLHFGNGTRLTVT.

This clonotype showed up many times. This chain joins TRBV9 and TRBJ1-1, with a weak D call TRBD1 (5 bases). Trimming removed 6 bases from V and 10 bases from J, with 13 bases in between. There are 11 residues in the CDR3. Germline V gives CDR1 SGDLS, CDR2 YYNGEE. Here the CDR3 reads CASTPGGRAFF. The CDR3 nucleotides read TGTGCCAGCACACCGGGGGGAAGAGCTTTCTTT.

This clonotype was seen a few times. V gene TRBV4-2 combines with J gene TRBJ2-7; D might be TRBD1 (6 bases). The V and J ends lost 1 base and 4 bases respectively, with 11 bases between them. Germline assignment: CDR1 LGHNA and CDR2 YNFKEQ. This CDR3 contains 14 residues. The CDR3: CASSQGQELYEQYF. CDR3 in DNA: TGTGCCAGCAGCCAAGGACAGGAACTATACGAGCAGTACTTC.

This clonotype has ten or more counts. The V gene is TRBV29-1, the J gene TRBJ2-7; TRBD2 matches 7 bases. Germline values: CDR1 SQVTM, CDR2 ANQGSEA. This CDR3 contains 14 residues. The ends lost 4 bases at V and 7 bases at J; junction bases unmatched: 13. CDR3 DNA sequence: TGCAGCGTTGGGGTATCCGCGGGAGTCGGAGAGCAGTACTTC. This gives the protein CSVGVSAGVGEQYF.

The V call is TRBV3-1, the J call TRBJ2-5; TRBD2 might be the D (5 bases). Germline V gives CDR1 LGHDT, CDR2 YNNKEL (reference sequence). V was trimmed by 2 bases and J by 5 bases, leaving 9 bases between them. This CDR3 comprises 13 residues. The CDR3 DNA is TGTGCCAGCAGCCAACTAGCATGGGAGACCCAGTACTTC. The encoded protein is CASSQLAWETQYF.

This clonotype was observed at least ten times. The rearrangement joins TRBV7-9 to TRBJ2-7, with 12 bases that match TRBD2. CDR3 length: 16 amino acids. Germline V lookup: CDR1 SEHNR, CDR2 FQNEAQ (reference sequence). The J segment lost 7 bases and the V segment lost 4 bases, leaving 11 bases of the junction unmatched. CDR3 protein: CASSSIRLAGVREQYF. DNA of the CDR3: TGTGCCAGCAGCTCAATCAGACTAGCGGGAGTCCGGGAGCAGTACTTC.

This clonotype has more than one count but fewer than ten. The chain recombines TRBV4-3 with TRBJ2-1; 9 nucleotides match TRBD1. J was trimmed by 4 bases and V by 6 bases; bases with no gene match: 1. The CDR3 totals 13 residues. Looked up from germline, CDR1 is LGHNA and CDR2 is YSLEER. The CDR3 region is CASRGQGYNEQFF. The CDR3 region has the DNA TGCGCCAGCAGGGGACAGGGTTACAATGAGCAGTTCTTC.

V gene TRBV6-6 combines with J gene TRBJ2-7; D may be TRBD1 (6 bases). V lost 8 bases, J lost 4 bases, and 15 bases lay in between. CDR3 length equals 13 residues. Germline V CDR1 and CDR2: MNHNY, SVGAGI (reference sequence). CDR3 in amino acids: CASCNPGVYEQYF. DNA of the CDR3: TGTGCCAGCTGTAACCCAGGGGTGTACGAGCAGTACTTC.

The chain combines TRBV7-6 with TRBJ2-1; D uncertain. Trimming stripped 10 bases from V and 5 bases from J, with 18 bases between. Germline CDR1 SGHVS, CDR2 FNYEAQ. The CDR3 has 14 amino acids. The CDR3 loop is CATRPSRAHNEQFF. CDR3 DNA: TGTGCCACCCGTCCTAGTAGAGCCCACAATGAGCAGTTCTTC.

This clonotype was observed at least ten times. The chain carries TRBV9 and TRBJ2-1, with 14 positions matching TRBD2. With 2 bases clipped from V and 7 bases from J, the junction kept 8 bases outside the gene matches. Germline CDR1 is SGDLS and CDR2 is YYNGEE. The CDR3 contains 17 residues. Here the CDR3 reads CASSVTSGREPLNEQFF. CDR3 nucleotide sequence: TGTGCCAGCAGCGTGACTAGCGGGAGGGAACCTTTAAATGAGCAGTTCTTC.

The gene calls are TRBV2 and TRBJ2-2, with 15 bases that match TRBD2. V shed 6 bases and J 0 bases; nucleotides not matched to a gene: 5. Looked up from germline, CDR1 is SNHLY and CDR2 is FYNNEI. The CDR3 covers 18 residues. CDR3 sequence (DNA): TGTGCCAGCAGCCCTCGGACTAGCGGGGGGGCGAACACCGGGGAGCTGTTTTTT. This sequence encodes CASSPRTSGGANTGELFF.

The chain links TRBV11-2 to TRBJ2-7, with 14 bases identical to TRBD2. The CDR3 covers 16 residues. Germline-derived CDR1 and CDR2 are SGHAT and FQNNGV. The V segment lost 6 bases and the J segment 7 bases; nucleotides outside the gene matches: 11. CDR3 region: CASSVTSGRALGEQYF. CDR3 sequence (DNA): TGTGCCAGCAGTGTGACTAGCGGGAGGGCCCTAGGTGAGCAGTACTTC.

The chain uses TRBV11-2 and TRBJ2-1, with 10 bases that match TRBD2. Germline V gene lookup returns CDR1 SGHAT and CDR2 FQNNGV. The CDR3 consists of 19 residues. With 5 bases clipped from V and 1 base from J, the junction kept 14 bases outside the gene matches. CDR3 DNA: TGTGCCAGCAGCCCCATGGGGCTAGCGGGGGCCTCATCCTACAATGAGCAGTTCTTC. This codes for CASSPMGLAGASSYNEQFF. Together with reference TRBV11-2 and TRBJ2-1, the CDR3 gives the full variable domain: EAGVAQSPRYKIIEKRQSVAFWCNPISGHATLYWYQQILGQGPKLLIQFQNNGVVDDSQLPKDRFSAERLKGVDSTLKIQPAKLEDSAVYLCASSPMGLAGASSYNEQFFGPGTRLTVL.

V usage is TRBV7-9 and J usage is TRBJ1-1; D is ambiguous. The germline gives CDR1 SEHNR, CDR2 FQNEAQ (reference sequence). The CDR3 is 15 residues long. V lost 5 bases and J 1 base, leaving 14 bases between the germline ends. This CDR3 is CASSPKPPGNTEAFF. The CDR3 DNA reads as TGTGCCAGCAGCCCGAAGCCCCCGGGGAACACTGAAGCTTTCTTT.

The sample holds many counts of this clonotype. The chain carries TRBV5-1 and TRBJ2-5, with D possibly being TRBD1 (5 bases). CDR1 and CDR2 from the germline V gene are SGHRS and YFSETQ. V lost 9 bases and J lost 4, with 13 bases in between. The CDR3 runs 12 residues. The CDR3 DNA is TGCGCCACCCGAGACAGTGGAGAGACCCAGTACTTC. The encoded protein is CATRDSGETQYF.